This is a list of T cell receptor beta chains from one sample in a study of read filtering for tumor transcriptome and immune sequencing. TCRdb redid the calling of the reads with MiXCR, one entry per CDR3 protein. The table lists tens of thousands of distinct CDR3 sequences, about 20% of them singletons. Specimen: a population of CD138-negative cells sorted from bone marrow. Receptors originate from a donor aged 40 or older with multiple myeloma. Each CDR3 is given with its conserved first and last residue. D genes are given only for firm matches. Clone size is not always given. Where it is, it says once, few, many or a class for expanded clones.

clone_size | d_call | j_call | v_call | cdr3_nt | cdr3_aa
many | . | TRBJ1-5 | TRBV20-1 | TGCAGTGCTAGAGATTCGGCTCCCGGGGGCAATCAGCCCCAGCATTTT | CSARDSAPGGNQPQHF
many | . | TRBJ1-5 | TRBV10-2 | TGCGCCAGCAGTGAGTCGAATCCCCGTAATCAGCCCCAGCATTTT | CASSESNPRNQPQHF
many | TRBD2 | TRBJ2-1 | TRBV2 | TGTGCCAGTAGACAGGGGACTAGCGGGACAAATGAGCAGTTCTTC | CASRQGTSGTNEQFF
many | . | TRBJ2-1 | TRBV7-2 | TGTGCCAGCAGCTTGGGGGCGGGACCGAGGAATGAGCAGTTCTTC | CASSLGAGPRNEQFF
many | . | TRBJ2-3 | TRBV21-1 | TGTGCCAGCAGCAAAGCGCAGGGGACTAGCGGAAGCACAGATACGCAGTATTTT | CASSKAQGTSGSTDTQYF
many | . | TRBJ2-7 | TRBV30 | TGTGCCTGGAGCTTCCTCCCCCCATCAAGCTCCTACGAGCAGTACTTC | CAWSFLPPSSSYEQYF
many | TRBD2 | TRBJ2-1 | TRBV12-3/TRBV12-4 | TGTGCCAGCACCCTAGCGGGAGGGCCCTCCTACAATGAGCAGTTCTTC | CASTLAGGPSYNEQFF
medium-sized | . | TRBJ2-7 | TRBV27 | TGTGCCAGCAGTTTCGGCAGGGAAGCCGACGAGCAGTACTTC | CASSFGREADEQYF
medium-sized | . | TRBJ2-1 | TRBV28 | TGTGCCAGCATAGGTGTGGGGACATTCGATGAGCAGTTCTTC | CASIGVGTFDEQFF
many | TRBD2 | TRBJ2-3 | TRBV5-1 | TGCGCCAGCAGCTTGGTGCTAGCGGGGCGGAGAGATACGCAGTATTTT | CASSLVLAGRRDTQYF
many | TRBD2 | TRBJ2-5 | TRBV6-5 | TGTGCCAGCAGGCCTCTAGCGGAAGAGACCCAGTACTTC | CASRPLAEETQYF
many | TRBD2 | TRBJ2-1 | TRBV7-9 | TGTGCCAGCACCGATACGGGGGGCTCCTACAATGAGCAGTTCTTC | CASTDTGGSYNEQFF
many | . | TRBJ1-4 | TRBV28 | TGTGCCAGCAGTTTAGCCAGGTTAAGAGAAAAACTGTTTTTT | CASSLARLREKLFF
many | . | TRBJ2-5 | TRBV7-8 | TGTGCCAGCAGCTTCACGCAAGCAGAGACCCAGTACTTC | CASSFTQAETQYF
many | . | TRBJ2-5 | TRBV28 | TGTGCCAGCAGCCCGGGACAGGGCCTGGCCTGGGCGGGAGGTTCCAGGGGCCAGTACTTC | CASSPGQGLAWAGGSRGQYF
many | . | TRBJ1-6 | TRBV3-1 | TGTGCCAGCAGCCAAGAGACAGATTTAACACCCCTCCACTTT | CASSQETDLTPLHF
many | . | TRBJ2-7 | TRBV2 | TGTGCCAGCACCTGGACGGGAACTCACGAGCAGTACTTC | CASTWTGTHEQYF
many | TRBD1 | TRBJ1-4 | TRBV28 | TGTGCCAGCAGCTATGACCAGGGGGCCATTGGGGAAAAACTGTTTTTT | CASSYDQGAIGEKLFF
many | . | TRBJ2-1 | TRBV11-2 | TGTGCCAGCAGCTTAGATCGCGTGACAAATGAGCAGTTCTTC | CASSLDRVTNEQFF
many | TRBD2 | TRBJ2-1 | TRBV12-3/TRBV12-4 | TGTGCCAGCAGTGCCGGACTAGCGGGAGCGGGTGACAATGAGCAGTTCTTC | CASSAGLAGAGDNEQFF
. | TRBD1 | TRBJ2-3 | TRBV29-1 | TGCACCGTTTCGTCAGGGGGCTCGGGAGATACGCAGTATTTT | CTVSSGGSGDTQYF
many | . | TRBJ2-1 | TRBV30 | TGTGCCTGGAGTATCAGCGATGAGCAGTTCTTC | CAWSISDEQFF
many | TRBD2 | TRBJ2-2 | TRBV24-1 | TGTGCCACCAGTGATTCGCGGGAGGACACCGGGGAGCTGTTTTTT | CATSDSREDTGELFF
many | TRBD2 | TRBJ2-1 | TRBV6-1 | TGTGCCAGCAGCCGAACTAGCGGGTCCTACAATGAGCAGTTCTTC | CASSRTSGSYNEQFF
medium-sized | TRBD2 | TRBJ2-1 | TRBV12-3/TRBV12-4 | TGTGCCAGCAGGCCCGGGACTAGCGGGAGGTATGAGCAGTTCTTC | CASRPGTSGRYEQFF
many | TRBD2 | TRBJ2-7 | TRBV2 | TGTGCCAGCAGGACTAGCGCGGGATCCTACGAGCAGTACTTC | CASRTSAGSYEQYF
few | . | TRBJ2-7 | TRBV5-1 | TGCGCCAGCAGCTCGCGACAGAGGGGCGAGCAGTACTTC | CASSSRQRGEQYF
many | TRBD2 | TRBJ2-1 | TRBV30 | TGTGCCTGGAGGGGAGGGACTAGCGGTTACAATGAGCAGTTCTTC | CAWRGGTSGYNEQFF
many | . | TRBJ1-6 | TRBV13 | TGTGCCAGCAGCTCGCGACAGATGAAGTGGGGCACGGCCAATTCACCCCTCCACTTT | CASSSRQMKWGTANSPLHF
once | . | TRBJ1-1 | TRBV7-9 | TGTGCCAGCAGGGGTAGGGCAGGGGCCATGAACACTGAAGCTTTCTTT | CASRGRAGAMNTEAFF
few | TRBD2 | TRBJ2-3 | TRBV28 | TGTGCCAGCAGTCCTTTAGCGGGAGGGCCGGGGGGAACAGATACGCAGTATTTT | CASSPLAGGPGGTDTQYF
many | . | TRBJ1-2 | TRBV6-5 | TGTGCCAGCAAAGAAGCCCCGGTCTCTCACTATGGCTACACCTTC | CASKEAPVSHYGYTF
medium-sized | TRBD2 | TRBJ2-1 | TRBV20-1 | TGCAGTGCTAGAGATCGGGCGGGAGGGAGCTCCTACAATGAGCAGTTCTTC | CSARDRAGGSSYNEQFF
. | TRBD1 | TRBJ1-4 | TRBV5-1 | TGCGCTACCAGCCCCGGGACAGGGGTGGAAAAACTGTTTTTT | CATSPGTGVEKLFF
. | TRBD2 | TRBJ2-3 | TRBV30 | TGTGCCTGGAGAGGAGGTAGCGGGAAAGCAACAGATACGCAGTATTTT | CAWRGGSGKATDTQYF
many | TRBD2 | TRBJ2-2 | TRBV11-2 | TGTGCCAGCAGTCATACAGGGCTAGGACTAGCGGGAGGGAACACCGGGGAGCTGTTTTTT | CASSHTGLGLAGGNTGELFF
many | . | TRBJ1-5 | TRBV6-2/TRBV6-3 | TGTGCCAGCAGTTATCGGGCAGGGCGCAATCAGCCCCAGCATTTT | CASSYRAGRNQPQHF
many | TRBD2 | TRBJ2-3 | TRBV29-1 | TGCAGCGTTGAAGATCGGTTAGCGGGAGGCACAGATACGCAGTATTTT | CSVEDRLAGGTDTQYF